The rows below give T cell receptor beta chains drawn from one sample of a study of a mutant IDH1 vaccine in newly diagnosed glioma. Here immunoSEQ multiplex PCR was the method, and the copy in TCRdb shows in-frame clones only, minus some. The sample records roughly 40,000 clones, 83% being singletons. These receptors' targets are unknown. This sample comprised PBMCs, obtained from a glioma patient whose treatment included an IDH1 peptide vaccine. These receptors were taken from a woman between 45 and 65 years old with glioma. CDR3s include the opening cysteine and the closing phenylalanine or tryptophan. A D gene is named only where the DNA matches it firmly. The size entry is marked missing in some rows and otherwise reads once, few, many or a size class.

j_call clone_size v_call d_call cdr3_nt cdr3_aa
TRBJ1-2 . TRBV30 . TGTGCCTGGAGTGAAGGGGTGTATGGCTACACCTTC CAWSEGVYGYTF
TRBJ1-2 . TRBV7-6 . TGTGCCAGCAGCTTACTGGGGACCGCCTCGGATGGCTACACCTTC CASSLLGTASDGYTF
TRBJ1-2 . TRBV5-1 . TGCGCCAGCAGCTTGGCCATTGAGGGCTATGGCTACACCTTC CASSLAIEGYGYTF
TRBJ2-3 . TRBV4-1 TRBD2 TGCGCCAGCAGCCAAGAGGGCGCTAGCGGGGGCGCAGATACGCAGTATTTT CASSQEGASGGADTQYF
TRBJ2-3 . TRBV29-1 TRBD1 TGCAGCGTTGAAAAGGACAGGGTCCCAGATACGCAGTATTTT CSVEKDRVPDTQYF
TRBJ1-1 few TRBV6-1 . TGTGCCAGCAGTGAAGCGCTAACGGAAGCTTTCTTT CASSEALTEAFF
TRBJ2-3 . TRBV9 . TGTGCCAGCAGCGCATCAGTAAGCACAGATACGCAGTATTTT CASSASVSTDTQYF
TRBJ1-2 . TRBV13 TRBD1 TGTGCCAGCAGCTCCAGAGGGACAGGGGGATATGGCTACACCTTC CASSSRGTGGYGYTF
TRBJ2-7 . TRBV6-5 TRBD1 TGTGCCAGCAGCATGGACAGGTACGAGCAGTACTTC CASSMDRYEQYF
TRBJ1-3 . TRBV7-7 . TGTGCCAGCAGCTTTACTGCGGGGAGACGGATAACTGGAAACACCATATATTTT CASSFTAGRRITGNTIYF
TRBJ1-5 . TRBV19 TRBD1 TGTGCCAGTAAGGGACAGTTCAATCAGCCCCAGCATTTT CASKGQFNQPQHF
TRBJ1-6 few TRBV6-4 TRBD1 TGTGCCAGCAGTCAAGGACAGGGGGATAATTCACCCCTCCACTTT CASSQGQGDNSPLHF
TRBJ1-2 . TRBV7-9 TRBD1 TGTGCCAGCAGCTCAAATAACAGGGGGCACTATGGCTACACCTTC CASSSNNRGHYGYTF
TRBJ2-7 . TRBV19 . TGTGCCAGTAGTATACCGGGCTACGAGCAGTACTTC CASSIPGYEQYF
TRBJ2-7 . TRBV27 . TGTGCCAGCAGTCGTGGGGACGTACTCTCCTACGAGCAGTACTTC CASSRGDVLSYEQYF
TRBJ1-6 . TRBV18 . TGTGCCAGCTCACCGCAGGGTAGCTCCTATAATTCACCCCTCCACTTT CASSPQGSSYNSPLHF
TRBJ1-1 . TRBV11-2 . TGTGCCAGCTTTACTAAGGGGGAGAACACTGAAGCTTTCTTT CASFTKGENTEAFF
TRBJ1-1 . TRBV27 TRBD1 TGTGCCAGCAGTTTATGGCCCGGGACAGGGGTGAACACTGAAGCTTTCTTT CASSLWPGTGVNTEAFF
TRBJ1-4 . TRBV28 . TGTGCCAGCAGCCCTCTTTTGGGAGACGGGCTGTTTTTT CASSPLLGDGLFF
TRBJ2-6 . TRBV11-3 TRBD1 TGTGCCAGCAGCCTCGGACAGGGCTCTGGGGCCAACGTCCTGACTTTC CASSLGQGSGANVLTF
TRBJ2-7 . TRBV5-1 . TGCGCCAGCAGCGCGAGCGGCAGGGGAAGAAACGAGCAGTACTTC CASSASGRGRNEQYF
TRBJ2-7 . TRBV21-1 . TGTGCCAGCAGCAAAGTTCCCCGATGGACAGGGGCGACCTACGAGCAGTACTTC CASSKVPRWTGATYEQYF
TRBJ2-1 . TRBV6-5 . TGTGCCAGCACCCGACCAGGAGGTTACAATGAGCAGTTCTTC CASTRPGGYNEQFF
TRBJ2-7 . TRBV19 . TGTGCCAGTAGTATAGCCCGCCCCGGGGACTACGAGCAGTACTTC CASSIARPGDYEQYF
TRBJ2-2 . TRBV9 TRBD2 TGTGCCAGCAGCGTAGTTTTGGGGGGGAACTTCCTGAACACCGGGGAGCTGTTTTTT CASSVVLGGNFLNTGELFF
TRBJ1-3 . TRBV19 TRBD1 TGTGCCACGGGCACAGGGGTAGTTGGAAACACCATATATTTT CATGTGVVGNTIYF
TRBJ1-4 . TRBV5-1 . TGCGCCAGCAGCCTACGACCGAGGACTGATGAAAAACTGTTTTTT CASSLRPRTDEKLFF
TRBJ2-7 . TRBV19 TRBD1 TGTGCCAGTAGGGGACAGGGACTGGGTGAGCAGTACTTC CASRGQGLGEQYF
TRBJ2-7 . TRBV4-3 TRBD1 TGCGCCAGCAGCCAATACAGGGGCCAGGACGAGCAGTACTTC CASSQYRGQDEQYF
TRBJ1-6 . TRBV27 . TGTGCCAGCAGCTTACAGGTGGGACCCCTCCACTTT CASSLQVGPLHF
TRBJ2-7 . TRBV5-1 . TGCGCCAGCAGCCACGGTGGCGGGTCCATCAACGAGCAGTACTTC CASSHGGGSINEQYF
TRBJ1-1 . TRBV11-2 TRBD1 TGTGCCAGCAGAATCCAGGGGGGCGATCTGGCTTTCTTT CASRIQGGDLAFF
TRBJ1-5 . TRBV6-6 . TGTGCCAGCAGCCAACTAGGGGGGGCGAACAATCAGCCCCAGCATTTT CASSQLGGANNQPQHF
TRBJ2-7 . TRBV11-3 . TGTGCCAGCAGCGACTCAAACGGGACGGACTGGGACGAGCAGTACTTC CASSDSNGTDWDEQYF
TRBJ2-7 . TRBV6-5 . TGTGCCAGCAGTTCCGAGACAGCTAGCTCCTACGAGCAGTACTTC CASSSETASSYEQYF
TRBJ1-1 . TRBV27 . TGTGCCAGCAGTTTGGGGGTGGAAGCTTTCTTT CASSLGVEAFF
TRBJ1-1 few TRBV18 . TGTGCCAGCTCACCTACAGGGATGAACACTGAAGCTTTCTTT CASSPTGMNTEAFF
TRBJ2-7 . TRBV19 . TGTGCCAGTGCCCCCGGGGCAGGAAGCTCCTACGAGCAGTACTTC CASAPGAGSSYEQYF
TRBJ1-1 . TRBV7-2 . TGTGCCAGCAGCTTAGAACGAGACACTGAAGCTTTCTTT CASSLERDTEAFF
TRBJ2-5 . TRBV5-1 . TGCGCCAGCAGGACCACAGGAACTAGCTACCAAGAGACCCAGTACTTC CASRTTGTSYQETQYF
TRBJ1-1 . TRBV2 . TGTGCCAGCAGGGGCACTGAAGCTTTCTTT CASRGTEAFF
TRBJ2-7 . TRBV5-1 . TGCGCCAGCAGCTTGGCACAGGGTTTTTACGAGCAGTACTTC CASSLAQGFYEQYF
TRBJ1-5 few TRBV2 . TGTGCCAGCACCCCGGGGGGACAGCCCCAGCATTTT CASTPGGQPQHF
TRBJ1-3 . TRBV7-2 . TGTGCCAGCAGCTTAGAGGGGTCCCTCTCTGGAAACACCATATATTTT CASSLEGSLSGNTIYF
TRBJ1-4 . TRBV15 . TGTGCCACCAGCAGAGAGACAGACGGAACTGAAAAACTGTTTTTT CATSRETDGTEKLFF
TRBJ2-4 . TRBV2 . TGTGCCAGCAGTGTCCCCACGGAGGCGAAAAACATTCAGTACTTC CASSVPTEAKNIQYF
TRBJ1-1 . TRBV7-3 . TGTGCCAGCAGCTCCCAACTGAACACTGAAGCTTTCTTT CASSSQLNTEAFF
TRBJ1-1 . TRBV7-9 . TGTGCCAGCAGCTTAGAACAGTTGAACACTGAAGCTTTCTTT CASSLEQLNTEAFF
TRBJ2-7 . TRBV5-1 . TGCGCCAGCAGCCGGCAGGGCCCTAGGCAGACCTACGAGCAGTACTTC CASSRQGPRQTYEQYF
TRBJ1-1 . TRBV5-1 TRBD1 TGCGCCAGCTGCGAGAGGGACAGGGACGCTGAAGCTTTCTTT CASCERDRDAEAFF
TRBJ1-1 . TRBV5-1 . TGCGCCAGCAGCACTACAGGGCCCACTGAAGCTTTCTTT CASSTTGPTEAFF
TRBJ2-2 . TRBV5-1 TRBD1 TGCGCCAGCAGCTTAAGAGGGGGCGCGAACGGGGAGCTGTTTTTT CASSLRGGANGELFF
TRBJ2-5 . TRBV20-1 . TGCAGTGCCCTGCCCCAAGAGACCCAGTACTTC CSALPQETQYF
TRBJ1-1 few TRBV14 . TGTGCCAGCAGCCCACCAGGGTACACTGAAGCTTTCTTT CASSPPGYTEAFF